The 10 T cell receptor beta chains presented below share a single source sample, sequenced in a study of PD-1 blockade in classical Hodgkin lymphoma. The protocol was immunoSEQ multiplex PCR, while the TCRdb copy is restricted to in-frame clones and leaves out a portion. The data show tens of thousands of clones, 80% to 90% seen once. Patients all relapsed after autologous stem cell transplantation, and there was variation in brentuximab vedotin exposure. This sample comprised peripheral blood mononuclear cells (PBMCs), obtained at baseline. All receptors derive from a human donor with classical Hodgkin lymphoma.

The rearrangement joins TRBV5-5 to TRBJ2-2; D is ambiguous. V was trimmed by 5 bases and J by 4 bases, leaving 9 bases between them. The germline gives CDR1 SGHKS, CDR2 YYEKEE (reference sequence). The CDR3 is 13 amino acids. CDR3 sequence reads: CASRKYSTGELFF. CDR3 bases: TGTGCCAGCAGGAAATATTCCACCGGGGAGCTGTTTTTT.

This sequence joins TRBV2 and TRBJ2-1; 10 bases map to TRBD2. The length of the CDR3 is 18 residues. V gave up 4 bases and J gave up 3 bases; unmatched junction bases: 12. In germline, CDR1 is SNHLY, CDR2 FYNNEI. The CDR3 loop is CASSVVQSGGELYNEQFF. The CDR3 DNA follows: TGTGCCAGCAGTGTAGTCCAAAGCGGGGGGGAACTCTACAATGAGCAGTTCTTC.

This chain joins TRBV14 and TRBJ1-4; D unclear. The CDR3 is 15 amino acids. V was cut by 1 base and J by 6 bases, with 12 bases left in between. Germline CDR1 reads SGHDN; CDR2 reads FVKESK. In DNA form, the CDR3 reads TGTGCCAGCAGCCAAGGAAGATTAGGCGATGAAAAACTGTTTTTT. Protein product: CASSQGRLGDEKLFF. Full variable domain (rest looked up from reference TRBV14 and TRBJ1-4): EAGVTQFPSHSVIEKGQTVTLRCDPISGHDNLYWYRRVMGKEIKFLLHFVKESKQDESGMPNNRFLAERTGGTYSTLKVQPAELEDSGVYFCASSQGRLGDEKLFFGSGTQLSVL.

V and J are TRBV7-9 and TRBJ2-3; D gene ambiguous. Trimming shortened V by 0 bases and J by 2 bases, and 12 bases separated the two germline ends. Germline V gene lookup returns CDR1 SEHNR and CDR2 FQNEAQ (reference sequence). This CDR3 spans 16 amino acids. As DNA, the CDR3 is TGTGCCAGCAGCTTAGCCAGAAGACAACCCACAGATACGCAGTATTTT. Translating gives CASSLARRQPTDTQYF.

DNA of the CDR3: TGCAGCGCCGATAGGGGGAGGTGGGAAAACACTGAAGCTTTCTTT. Amino acids: CSADRGRWENTEAFF. The chain carries TRBV29-1 and TRBJ1-1, with TRBD1 as a possible D gene (6 bases). This CDR3 contains 15 residues. Germline V gene data show CDR1 as SQVTM and CDR2 as ANQGSEA. Trimming took off 7 bases at V and 2 bases at J, with 20 bases between the two ends. The variable domain in full, with the rest retrieved from reference TRBV29-1 and TRBJ1-1, is SAVISQKPSRDICQRGTSLTIQCQVDSQVTMMFWYRQQPGQSLTLIATANQGSEATYESGFVIDKFPISRPNLTFSTLTVSNMSPEDSSIYLCSADRGRWENTEAFFGQGTRLTVV.

The rearrangement joins TRBV6-1 to TRBJ2-1; maybe TRBD2 (6 bases). V was cut by 3 bases and J by 5 bases, with 11 bases left in between. CDR3 size: 14 residues. In germline, CDR1 is MNHNS, CDR2 SASEGT. CDR3 loop: CASSDPGGDNEQFF. The CDR3, as DNA: TGTGCCAGCAGTGATCCAGGAGGGGACAATGAGCAGTTCTTC.

V usage is TRBV6-6 and J usage is TRBJ1-1, with 9 bases matching TRBD1. Germline CDR1 is MNHNY and CDR2 is SVGAGI (reference sequence). This CDR3 has 15 amino acids. The V segment lost 5 bases and the J segment 10 bases; nucleotides outside the gene matches: 14. The CDR3 protein is CASSHIPDRGRGAFF. CDR3 nucleotide sequence: TGTGCCAGCAGTCATATTCCGGACAGGGGACGGGGAGCTTTCTTT.

This clone was observed once. The rearrangement uses TRBV20-1 and TRBJ2-1; D is ambiguous. This CDR3 spans 10 amino acids. Germline CDR1 and CDR2: DFQATT and SNEGSKA (reference sequence). Trimming shortened V by 6 bases and J by 7 bases, and 7 bases separated the two germline ends. DNA of the CDR3: TGCAGTGCGATGTGGAATGAGCAGTTCTTC. Its protein is CSAMWNEQFF.

The chain links TRBV5-1 to TRBJ1-3; D ambiguous. The CDR3 consists of 14 residues. With 0 bases removed from V and 0 bases from J, the gap between germline ends came to 4 bases. CDR1 and CDR2 (germline): SGHRS, YFSETQ. The CDR3 region has the DNA TGCGCCAGCAGCTTGGGCGCCTCTGGAAACACCATATATTTT. Translation: CASSLGASGNTIYF.

The rearrangement uses TRBV19 and TRBJ2-5; 7 bases align to TRBD1. V lost 4 bases and J lost 0; bases outside the gene matches: 2. Looked up from germline, CDR1 is LNHDA and CDR2 is SQIVND (reference sequence). This CDR3 is 14 amino acids long. CDR3 bases: TGTGCCAGTAGTACGACAGGGTACCAAGAGACCCAGTACTTC. This gives the protein CASSTTGYQETQYF.